This TCR beta chain was captured by sequencing in a study of PD-1 blockade in classical Hodgkin lymphoma. Study background: Patients were given intravenous nivolumab, 3 mg/kg, every 2 weeks.

Germline lookup yields CDR1 LGHNA and CDR2 YNFKEQ. The CDR3 covers 15 residues. V was pared by 2 bases and J by 2 bases, with 1 base of the junction left unmatched. All trial patients relapsed after autologous stem cell transplantation. Negative selection with magnetic separation was used to purify CD4+ T cells from thawed PBMCs. Remarks on this clone: Its antigen is undetermined.

Study-wide findings and caveats: The study found complete responders had baseline diversity similar to newly diagnosed patients. Significant TCR diversity gains by C4D1 occurred in CD4+ but not CD8+ cells.

Sequencing used immunoSEQ multiplex PCR; TCRdb keeps in-frame clones, though not all of them. The sample includes around 6,500 clones, about 77% of them seen just once. The clonotype was recovered from a human donor with classical Hodgkin lymphoma. V usage is TRBV4-2 and J usage is TRBJ1-5; 9 bases fit TRBD1. Source: CD4+ T cells from blood, taken at baseline. The CDR3 coding sequence is TGTGCCAGCAGCCAAAGACAGGGGGGCAATCAGCCCCAGCATTTT. Its translation is CASSQRQGGNQPQHF.